This T cell receptor beta chain was sequenced in a study of blood T cell repertoires in COVID-19 (TCRdb year 2020). About the study as a whole: Samples covering the acute and convalescent phases of COVID-19 were provided by collaborators in the United States, Italy and Spain. Deeply sampled blood TCRbeta repertoires from subjects exposed to, actively infected with, or recovered from COVID-19 were included in the dataset. The material from the prospective study consisted of cDNA or gDNA derived from T cells, B-cell-depleted T cells, or PBMCs. Where available, HLA class I and class II types were obtained from metadata supplied by the sample provider rather than from assay-based typing. The sample metadata nearly always contained a de-identified subject ID, COVID-19 status, age in years and sex. The repertoires were made available in a free public database intended to serve as a resource for research on the immune response to SARS-CoV-2. Samples came from the ongoing ImmuneRACE study (first 160 participants) plus 1,254 subjects from 6 global collaborators.

TCRbeta CDR3 regions were amplified from genomic DNA using the immunoSEQ Assay, a bias-controlled multiplex PCR. Processing in the source paper ran as follows. Nucleated cell counts per sample were estimated from amplification of reference gene primers within the assay. Sequence reads were collapsed and filtered to measure the absolute abundance of every unique TCRbeta CDR3 rearrangement. For each sample, productive Simpson clonality was calculated as the square root of Simpson's diversity index across productive rearrangements. TCRdb retrieved this table from immuneACCESS and kept in-frame rearrangements only. Not all clones are present; in checked studies, unresolved V genes account for under half, and no reason is known for the remainder. V, J and clone size are those of that table, while D and trimming were read from the DNA. In this sample the table shows roughly 240,000 clones, about 88% of which occur a single time. 3.6% of the sample rests with the top ten.

Concerning this clone itself: Its antigen is unknown. No per-base quality is available; no much larger clone lies one base away.

The collaborating institutions used their own protocols to collect whole blood in K2EDTA tubes. Collaborator samples were shipped for TCRbeta analysis as frozen whole blood, isolated PBMCs, or DNA extracted from either sample type. Study-wide conclusions, independent of this receptor: How much clinical and demographic metadata was included differed by source and by participant, and the metadata was provided uncurated.

The junction shows trimming of 4 bases on V and 4 bases on J, and the gene matches do not reach 4 bases of it. The germline V gene supplies CDR1 KGHSH and CDR2 LQKENI. From cysteine to phenylalanine, the CDR3 is 14 amino acids long. Of the read, only the CDR3 DNA is kept; its 42 bases are in frame from base 1. The chain is assembled from TRBV18 and TRBJ2-5; 9 bases in the junction line up with TRBD1. This receptor was taken from a man aged 18 to 29 with active or convalescent COVID-19. The specimen sequenced was peripheral blood. The CDR3 loop reads CASSRGTGLETQYF. The nucleotide sequence reads TGTGCCAGCTCACGGGGGACAGGGCTAGAGACCCAGTACTTC.